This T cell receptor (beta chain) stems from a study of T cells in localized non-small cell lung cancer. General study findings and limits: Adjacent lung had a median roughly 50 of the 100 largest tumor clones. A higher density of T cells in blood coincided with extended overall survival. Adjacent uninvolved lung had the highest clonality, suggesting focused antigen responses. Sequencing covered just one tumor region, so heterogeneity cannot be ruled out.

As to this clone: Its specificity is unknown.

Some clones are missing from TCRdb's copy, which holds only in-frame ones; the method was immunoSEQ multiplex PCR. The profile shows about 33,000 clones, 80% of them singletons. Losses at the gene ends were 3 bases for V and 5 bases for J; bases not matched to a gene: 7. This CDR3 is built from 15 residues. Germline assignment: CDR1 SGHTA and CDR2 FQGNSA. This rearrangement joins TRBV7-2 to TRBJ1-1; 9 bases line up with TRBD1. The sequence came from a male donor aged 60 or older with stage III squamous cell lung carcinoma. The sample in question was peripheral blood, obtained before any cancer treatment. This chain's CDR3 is CASSFGGQGVTEAFF. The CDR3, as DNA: TGTGCCAGCAGCTTCGGGGGACAGGGCGTTACTGAAGCTTTCTTT.